The next 14 T cell receptor beta chains were all read from a single sample in a study of T cell clonality in common variable immunodeficiency. Their cognate antigens are unknown. The protocol was immunoSEQ multiplex PCR, while the TCRdb copy is restricted to in-frame clones and leaves out a portion. The profile covers 30,000 to 35,000 clones, none occurring a single time. Findings and caveats of the study: Fewer deletions and N-nucleotide insertions were reportedly seen in common variable immunodeficiency TCR beta sequences.

Sequenced sample: peripheral blood mononuclear cells. The receptors derive from a human donor with common variable immunodeficiency.

This clone was observed at least ten times. The CDR3 spells CASSPRAGVEETQYF. Incomplete CDR3 DNA: TGTGCCAGCAGCCCAAGAGCGGGAGTCGAGGAGACC. The chain employs TRBV7-9 and TRBJ2-5; TRBD2 aligns across 8 bases. Read sequence stops 3 residues before the CDR3 end, and the germline J gene provides the missing end. The CDR3 covers 15 residues. CDR1 and CDR2 (germline): SEHNR, FQNEAQ (reference sequence). With V trimmed by 5 bases and J by 5 bases, 10 bases remained unmatched.

This clone was seen repeatedly, ten times or more. The read stops 3 residues short of the end of the CDR3; the missing end is completed from the germline J gene. The rearrangement uses TRBV29-1 and TRBJ2-1; D unclear. With 6 bases removed from V and 2 bases from J, the gap between germline ends came to 17 bases. The germline V gene encodes CDR1 SQVTM and CDR2 ANQGSEA. CDR3 size: 15 residues. CDR3 sequence: CSVATLLLAYNEQFF. The covered CDR3 bases are TGCAGCGTCGCTACTCTACTTCTTGCCTACAATGAG.

This clone has ten or more counts. The CDR3 end falls 3 residues outside the read, so it is completed with the germline J gene. The V call is TRBV19, the J call TRBJ1-1; TRBD1 is a possible D gene (6 bases). V lost 10 bases to trimming and J lost 7 bases, with 31 bases between them. CDR3 size: 17 residues. Germline-derived CDR1 and CDR2 are LNHDA and SQIVND (reference sequence). CDR3 DNA, as far as it was read: TGTGCCAACCTCGGAGATGGGGCAACAGGGTACTCTTATGAA. Protein product: CANLGDGATGYSYE. In full, the CDR3 reads CANLGDGATGYSYEAFF.

This clone has at least ten counts. The CDR3 goes on 3 residues after the read ends, and that part is filled in from the germline J gene. This chain uses TRBV6-2 or TRBV6-3 with TRBJ2-1, with D hard to call. CDR3 length: 16 residues. Trimming stripped 2 bases from V and 6 bases from J, with 17 bases between. From germline, CDR1 is MNHEY and CDR2 SVGEGT. The CDR3 reads CASSYTTRLVGNEQFF. The DNA read from the CDR3 is TGTGCCAGCAGTTACACGACAAGGTTGGTAGGCAATGAG.

This clone was seen ten or more times. The read ends 3 residues shy of where the CDR3 ends; the end is completed using the germline J gene. The chain recombines TRBV30 with TRBJ2-5, with 12 bases that match TRBD2. With 8 bases clipped from V and 5 bases from J, the junction kept 6 bases outside the gene matches. This CDR3 has 13 amino acids. CDR1 and CDR2 (germline): GTSNPN, SVGIG (reference sequence). The CDR3: CALAGGPRETQYF. The CDR3 bases that were read are TGTGCCCTAGCGGGAGGGCCTCGGGAGACC.

This clone appeared many times. The DNA ends 3 residues before the CDR3 does, and the rest of the CDR3 is filled in from the germline J gene. The chain links TRBV2 to TRBJ2-3, with 10 bases that match TRBD2. The CDR3 runs 17 residues. V shed 6 bases, J shed 0 bases, and the junction held 9 bases outside the gene matches. In germline, CDR1 is SNHLY, CDR2 FYNNEI. Incomplete CDR3 DNA: TGTGCCAGCAGCACTAGCGGGGTATACACTAGCACAGATACG. It encodes CASSTSGVYTSTDT. The CDR3 as a whole reads CASSTSGVYTSTDTQYF.

This clone was found a few times. The read ends 3 residues shy of where the CDR3 ends; the end is completed using the germline J gene. The V and J genes are TRBV7-8 and TRBJ1-1; the D is unclear. The V and J ends lost 1 base and 3 bases respectively, with 18 bases between them. The CDR3 runs to 17 residues. Germline V gene lookup returns CDR1 SGHVS and CDR2 FQNEAQ. The DNA read from the CDR3 is TGTGCCAGCAGCTTAGTGGGGATCTACCGCGGGGACACTGAA. Its protein product is CASSLVGIYRGDTE. In full, the CDR3 reads CASSLVGIYRGDTEAFF.

The table lists this clone with many counts. The CDR3 end lies 3 residues beyond the end of the read and is filled in from the germline J gene. The gene calls are TRBV5-1 and TRBJ2-3, with D possibly TRBD1 on 6 matching bases. V was cut by 3 bases and J by 2 bases, with 16 bases left in between. Germline loops: CDR1 SGHRS, CDR2 YFSETQ. The CDR3 runs to 16 residues. CDR3 amino acids: CASSSGNSGHTDTQYF. The sequenced part of the CDR3 DNA is TGCGCCAGCAGCTCGGGCAATTCGGGACACACAGATACG.

Comment on this clone: The observed sequence ends 3 residues before the CDR3 terminus, with the missing tail filled in from the germline J gene. The rearrangement uses TRBV2 and TRBJ2-7; the match to TRBD2 covers 7 bases. Trimming cost V 7 bases and J 5 bases; bases outside gene matches: 11. CDR1 is SNHLY, CDR2 FYNNEI, per germline. CDR3 length: 14 amino acids. The CDR3 bases that were read are TGTGCCAGCATTAGGGGACTAACTACAAACGAG. Its protein is CASIRGLTTNE. The CDR3 as a whole reads CASIRGLTTNEQYF. Full variable domain (missing parts from reference TRBV2 and TRBJ2-7): EPEVTQTPSHQVTQMGQEVILRCVPISNHLYFYWYRQILGQKVEFLVSFYNNEISEKSEIFDDQFSVERPDGSNFTLKIRSTKLEDSAMYFCASIRGLTTNEQYFGPGTRLTVT.

This clone came up many times. The CDR3 extends 3 residues past the end of the read, so its final part is completed from the germline J gene. The genes are TRBV10-3 and TRBJ2-1; 8 nucleotides align to TRBD1. The germline gives CDR1 ENHRY, CDR2 SYGVKD. V lost 8 bases, J lost 8 bases, and 11 bases stayed unmatched. The CDR3 has 14 residues. CDR3 DNA, as far as it was read: TGTGCCATCTCCCGGGACAGGCCCTCCGATGAG. Protein product: CAISRDRPSDE. The full CDR3 protein reads CAISRDRPSDEQFF.

In this sample, this clone turned up many times. Read data end 3 residues before the CDR3 end; the end is taken from the germline J gene. The V call is TRBV18, the J call TRBJ2-7; TRBD1 aligns across 7 bases. With 6 bases clipped from V and 3 bases from J, the junction kept 5 bases outside the gene matches. This CDR3 has 13 amino acids. Germline V lookup: CDR1 KGHSH, CDR2 LQKENI. CDR3 bases read: TGTGCCAGCTCCCGGACAGGAGACTACGAG. Residues: CASSRTGDYE. From start to end, the CDR3 is CASSRTGDYEQYF. Full variable domain (rest looked up from reference TRBV18 and TRBJ2-7): NAGVMQNPRHLVRRRGQEARLRCSPMKGHSHVYWYRQLPEEGLKFMVYLQKENIIDESGMPKERFSAEFPKEGPSILRIQQVVRGDSAAYFCASSRTGDYEQYFGPGTRLTVT.

This clone came up a few times. The read finishes 3 residues shy of the CDR3 end, and the germline J gene is used to complete it. The chain recombines TRBV7-1 with TRBJ2-1, with 11 bases lining up with TRBD2. TRBV7-1 is classed as an ORF, of uncertain function. This CDR3 region has 20 residues. Trimming took 1 base from V and 0 from J; bases not matched to a gene: 11. CDR3 sequence reads: CASSSGVLAGEGSSYNEQFF. The sequenced CDR3 bases are TGTGCCAGCAGCTCAGGCGTACTAGCGGGAGAAGGGAGCTCCTACAATGAG.

This clone was seen a few times. The read finishes 3 residues shy of the CDR3 end, and the germline J gene is used to complete it. The chain is built from TRBV10-3 and TRBJ2-7; 12 bases match TRBD2. CDR3 length equals 20 residues. CDR1 is ENHRY, CDR2 SYGVKD, per germline. With 0 bases clipped from V and 0 bases from J, the junction kept 12 bases outside the gene matches. CDR3 DNA (partial): TGTGCCATCAGTGAGTCCAGACTAGCGGGAGTTACATCGGGCTCCTACGAG. This encodes CAISESRLAGVTSGSYE. The whole CDR3 sequence is CAISESRLAGVTSGSYEQYF.

This clone was counted ten times or more. Coverage ceases 3 residues before the CDR3 finishes, and the germline J gene fills in the end. The sample has other DNA sequences that encode this CDR3 too. The chain joins TRBV7-2 to TRBJ2-7, with unresolved D. The CDR3 covers 11 residues. The V gene's germline CDR1 is SGHTA and CDR2 FQGNSA. V lost 5 bases, J lost 0 bases, and 2 bases lay in between. CDR3 loop: CASSLSYEQYF. CDR3 bases read: TGTGCCAGCAGCCTCTCCTACGAG.